This TCR beta chain was sequenced in a study of blood T cell repertoires in COVID-19. As for the study in general: The samples span acute and convalescent COVID-19 from the United States, Italy and Spain.

The table came from immunoSEQ multiplex PCR; TCRdb's copy has only in-frame clones and leaves some out. The sample holds 150,000 to 200,000 clones; roughly 82% are singletons and the top ten take roughly 8.1%. The CDR3 has 14 residues. Germline-derived CDR1 and CDR2 are MNHEY and SVGAGI. Trimming cost V 3 bases and J 5 bases, with 14 bases left between them. The chain recombines TRBV6-5 with TRBJ2-7, with D tentatively TRBD2 (5 bases). This TCR came from a woman in her 70s with acute or convalescent COVID-19. The specimen sequenced was peripheral blood. CDR3 sequence (DNA): TGTGCCAGCAGTTATTCGCTAGCTGAGGACGAGCAGTACTTC. Translating it yields CASSYSLAEDEQYF.